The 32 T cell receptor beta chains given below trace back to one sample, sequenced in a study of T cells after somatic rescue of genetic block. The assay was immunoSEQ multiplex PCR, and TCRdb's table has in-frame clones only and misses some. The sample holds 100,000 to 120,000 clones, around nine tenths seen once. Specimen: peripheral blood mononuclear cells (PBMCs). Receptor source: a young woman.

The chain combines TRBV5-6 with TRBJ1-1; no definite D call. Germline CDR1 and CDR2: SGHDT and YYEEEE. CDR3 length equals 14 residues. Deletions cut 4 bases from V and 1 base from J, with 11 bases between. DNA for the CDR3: TGTGCCAGCAGCCCTAAAGGGTCGAACACTGAAGCTTTCTTT. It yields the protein CASSPKGSNTEAFF.

CDR3 protein: CASSGSAPGNGYTF. CDR3 nucleotide sequence: TGTGCCAGCAGCGGATCGGCTCCAGGGAACGGCTACACCTTC. The chain couples TRBV9 to TRBJ1-2; D might be TRBD1 (5 bases). Germline assignment: CDR1 SGDLS and CDR2 YYNGEE. This CDR3 region has 14 residues. The V end was cut by 3 bases, the J end by 8 bases, with 17 bases between.

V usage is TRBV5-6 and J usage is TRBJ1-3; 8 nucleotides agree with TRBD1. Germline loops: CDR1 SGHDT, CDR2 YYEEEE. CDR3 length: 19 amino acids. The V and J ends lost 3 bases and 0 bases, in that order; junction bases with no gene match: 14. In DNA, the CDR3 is TGTGCCAGCAGCTCGTATCGATTGGGACAGGTTATCTCTGGAAACACCATATATTTT. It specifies CASSSYRLGQVISGNTIYF.

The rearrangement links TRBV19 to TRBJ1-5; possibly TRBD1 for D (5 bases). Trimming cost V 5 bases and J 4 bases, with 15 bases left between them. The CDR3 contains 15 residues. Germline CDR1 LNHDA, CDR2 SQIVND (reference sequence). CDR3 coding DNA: TGTGCCAGTAGTCCCCAGACAGCAACGAATCAGCCCCAGCATTTT. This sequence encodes CASSPQTATNQPQHF.

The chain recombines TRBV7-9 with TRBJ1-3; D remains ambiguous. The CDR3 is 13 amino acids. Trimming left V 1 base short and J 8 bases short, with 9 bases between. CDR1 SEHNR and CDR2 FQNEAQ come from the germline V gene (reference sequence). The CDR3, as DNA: TGTGCCAGCAGCTTAGGGGCTCCGGACACCATATATTTT. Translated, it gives CASSLGAPDTIYF.

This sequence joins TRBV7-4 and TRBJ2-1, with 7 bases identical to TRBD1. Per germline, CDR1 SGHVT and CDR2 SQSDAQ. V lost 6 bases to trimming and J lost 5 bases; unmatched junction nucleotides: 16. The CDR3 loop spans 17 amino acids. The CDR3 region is CASSSPPDRVRNNEQFF. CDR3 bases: TGTGCCAGCAGTTCTCCACCAGACAGGGTAAGGAACAATGAGCAGTTCTTC.

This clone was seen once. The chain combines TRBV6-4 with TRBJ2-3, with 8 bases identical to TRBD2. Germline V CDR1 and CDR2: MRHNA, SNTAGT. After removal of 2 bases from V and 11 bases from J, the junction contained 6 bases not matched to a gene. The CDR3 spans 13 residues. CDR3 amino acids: CASSDVEGLGQYF. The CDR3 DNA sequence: TGTGCCAGCAGTGACGTGGAGGGACTAGGGCAGTATTTT.

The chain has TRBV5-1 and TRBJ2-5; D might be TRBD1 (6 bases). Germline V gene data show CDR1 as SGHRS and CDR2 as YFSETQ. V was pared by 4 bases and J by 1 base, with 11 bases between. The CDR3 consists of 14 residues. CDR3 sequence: CASSRGGPQETQYF. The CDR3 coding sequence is TGCGCCAGCAGCCGAGGGGGACCCCAAGAGACCCAGTACTTC.

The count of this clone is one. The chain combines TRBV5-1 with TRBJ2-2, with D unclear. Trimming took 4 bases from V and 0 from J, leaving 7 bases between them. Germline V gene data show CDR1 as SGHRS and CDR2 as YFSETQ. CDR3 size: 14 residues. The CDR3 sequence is CASSPRPNTGELFF. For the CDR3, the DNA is TGCGCCAGCAGCCCTCGGCCGAACACCGGGGAGCTGTTTTTT. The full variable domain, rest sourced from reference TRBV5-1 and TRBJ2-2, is KAGVTQTPRYLIKTRGQQVTLSCSPISGHRSVSWYQQTPGQGLQFLFEYFSETQRNKGNFPGRFSGRQFSNSRSEMNVSTLELGDSALYLCASSPRPNTGELFFGEGSRLTVL.

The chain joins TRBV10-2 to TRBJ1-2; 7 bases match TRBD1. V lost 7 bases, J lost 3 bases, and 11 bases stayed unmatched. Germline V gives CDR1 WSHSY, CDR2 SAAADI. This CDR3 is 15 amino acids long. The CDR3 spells CASKVGPQGDYGYTF. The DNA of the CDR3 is TGCGCCAGCAAAGTGGGACCCCAGGGGGACTATGGCTACACCTTC.

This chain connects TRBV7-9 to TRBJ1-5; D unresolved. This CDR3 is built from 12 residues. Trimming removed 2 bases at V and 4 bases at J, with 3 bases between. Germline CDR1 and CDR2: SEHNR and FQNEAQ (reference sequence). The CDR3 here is CASSLHNQPQHF. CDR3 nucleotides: TGTGCCAGCAGCTTACATAATCAGCCCCAGCATTTT.

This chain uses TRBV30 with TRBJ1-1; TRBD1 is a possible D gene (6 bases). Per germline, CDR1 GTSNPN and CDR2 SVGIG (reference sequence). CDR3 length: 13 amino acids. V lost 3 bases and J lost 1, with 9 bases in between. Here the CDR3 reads CAWRTQGNTEAFF. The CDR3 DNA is TGTGCCTGGAGGACACAGGGGAACACTGAAGCTTTCTTT. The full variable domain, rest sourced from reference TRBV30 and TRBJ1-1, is SQTIHQWPATLVQPVGSPLSLECTVEGTSNPNLYWYRQAAGRGLQLLFYSVGIGQISSEVPQNLSASRPQDRQFILSSKKLLLSDSGFYLCAWRTQGNTEAFFGQGTRLTVV.

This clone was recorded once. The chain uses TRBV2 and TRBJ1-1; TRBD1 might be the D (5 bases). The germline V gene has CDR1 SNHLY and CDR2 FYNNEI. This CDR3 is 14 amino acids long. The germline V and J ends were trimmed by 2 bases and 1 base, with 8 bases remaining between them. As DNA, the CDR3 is TGTGCCAGCAGTGAACAGGGATCGAACACTGAAGCTTTCTTT. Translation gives CASSEQGSNTEAFF.

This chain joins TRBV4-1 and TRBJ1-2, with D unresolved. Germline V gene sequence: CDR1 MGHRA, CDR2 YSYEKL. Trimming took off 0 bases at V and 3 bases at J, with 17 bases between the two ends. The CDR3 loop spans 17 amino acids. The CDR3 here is CASSQDIARTSYYGYTF. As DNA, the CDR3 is TGCGCCAGCAGCCAAGATATAGCCCGGACGTCTTACTATGGCTACACCTTC.

In DNA, the CDR3 is TGTGCCAGCAGCCAGACGGGGTCCGCGGGACAGCCCCAGCATTTT. Its protein product is CASSQTGSAGQPQHF. The J gene is TRBJ1-5, the V gene TRBV11-2; the D is unclear. V was cut by 5 bases and J by 7 bases, with 18 bases left in between. CDR3 size: 15 residues. Germline CDR1 SGHAT, CDR2 FQNNGV.

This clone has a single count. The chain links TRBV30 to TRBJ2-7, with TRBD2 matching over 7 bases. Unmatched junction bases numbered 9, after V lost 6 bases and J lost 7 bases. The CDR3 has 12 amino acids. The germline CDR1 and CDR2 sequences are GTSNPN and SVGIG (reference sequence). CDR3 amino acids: CACQRGPYEQYF. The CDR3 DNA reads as TGTGCCTGCCAGCGGGGTCCTTATGAGCAGTACTTC.

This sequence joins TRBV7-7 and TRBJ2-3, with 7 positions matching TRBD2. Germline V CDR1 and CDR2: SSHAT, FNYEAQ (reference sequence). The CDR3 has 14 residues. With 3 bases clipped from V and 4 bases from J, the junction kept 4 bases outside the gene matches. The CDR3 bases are TGTGCCAGCAGCTTCGGGGGGTCGTCAGATACGCAGTATTTT. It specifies CASSFGGSSDTQYF.

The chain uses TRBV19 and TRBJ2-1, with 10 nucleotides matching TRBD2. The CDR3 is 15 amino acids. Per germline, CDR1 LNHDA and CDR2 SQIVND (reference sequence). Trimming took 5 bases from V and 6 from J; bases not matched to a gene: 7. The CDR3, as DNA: TGTGCCAGTAGTGCGGGACTAGCGATCCCCAATGAGCAGTTCTTC. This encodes CASSAGLAIPNEQFF.

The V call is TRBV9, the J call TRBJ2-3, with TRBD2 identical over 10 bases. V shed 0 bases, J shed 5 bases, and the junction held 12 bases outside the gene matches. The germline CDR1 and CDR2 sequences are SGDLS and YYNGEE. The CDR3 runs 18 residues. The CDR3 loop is CASSVVGSGGQRGDTQYF. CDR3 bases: TGTGCCAGCAGCGTAGTGGGTAGCGGGGGGCAAAGGGGAGATACGCAGTATTTT.

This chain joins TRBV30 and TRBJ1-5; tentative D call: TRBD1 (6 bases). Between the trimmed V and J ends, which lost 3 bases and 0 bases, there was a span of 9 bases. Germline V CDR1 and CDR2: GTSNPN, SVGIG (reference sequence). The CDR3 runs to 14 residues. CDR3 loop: CAWSRGNSNQPQHF. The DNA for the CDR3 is TGTGCCTGGAGCAGGGGAAATAGCAATCAGCCCCAGCATTTT.

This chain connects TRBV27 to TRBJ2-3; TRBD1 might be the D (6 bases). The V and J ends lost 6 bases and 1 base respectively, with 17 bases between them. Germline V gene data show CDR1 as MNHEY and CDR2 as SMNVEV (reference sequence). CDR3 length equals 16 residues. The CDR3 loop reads CASRIGTPMGTDTQYF. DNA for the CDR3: TGTGCCAGCAGGATTGGGACACCCATGGGCACAGATACGCAGTATTTT.

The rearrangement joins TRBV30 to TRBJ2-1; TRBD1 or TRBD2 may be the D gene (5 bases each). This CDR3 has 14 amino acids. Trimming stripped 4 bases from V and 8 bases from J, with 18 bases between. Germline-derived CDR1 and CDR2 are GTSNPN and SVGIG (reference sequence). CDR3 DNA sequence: TGTGCCTGGAACCTGGGATTTAGGGGACATGAGCAGTTCTTC. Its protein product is CAWNLGFRGHEQFF.

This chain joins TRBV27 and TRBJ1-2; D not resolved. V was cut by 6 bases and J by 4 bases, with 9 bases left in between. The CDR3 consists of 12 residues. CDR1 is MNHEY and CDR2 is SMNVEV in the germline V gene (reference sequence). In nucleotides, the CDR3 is TGTGCCAGCAGAAGCTCAGGCTATGGCTACACCTTC. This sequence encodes CASRSSGYGYTF.

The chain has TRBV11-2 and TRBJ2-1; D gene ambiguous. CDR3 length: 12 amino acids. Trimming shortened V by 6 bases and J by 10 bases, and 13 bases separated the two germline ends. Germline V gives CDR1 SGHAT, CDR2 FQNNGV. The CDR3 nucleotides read TGTGCCAGCAGTCCGTCTTCGCGGGAGCAGTTCTTC. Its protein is CASSPSSREQFF.

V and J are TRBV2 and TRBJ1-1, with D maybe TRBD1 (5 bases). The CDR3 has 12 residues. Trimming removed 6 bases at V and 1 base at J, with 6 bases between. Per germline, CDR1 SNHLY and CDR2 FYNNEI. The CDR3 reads CASRGRNTEAFF. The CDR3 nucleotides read TGTGCCAGCAGGGGGCGGAACACTGAAGCTTTCTTT.

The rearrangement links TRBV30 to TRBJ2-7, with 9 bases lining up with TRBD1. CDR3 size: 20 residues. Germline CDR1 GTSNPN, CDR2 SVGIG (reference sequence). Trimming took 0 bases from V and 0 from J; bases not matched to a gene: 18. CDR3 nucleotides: TGTGCCTGGAGTGTAAGGGCCGGGACAGGGCGACTTACGAGCTCCTACGAGCAGTACTTC. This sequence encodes CAWSVRAGTGRLTSSYEQYF.

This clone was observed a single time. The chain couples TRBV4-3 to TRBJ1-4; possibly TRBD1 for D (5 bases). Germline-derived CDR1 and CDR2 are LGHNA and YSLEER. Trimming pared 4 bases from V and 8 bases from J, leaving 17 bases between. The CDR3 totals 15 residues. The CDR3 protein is CASSRDRTAIEKLFF. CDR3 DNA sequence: TGCGCCAGCAGCCGGGACCGTACAGCTATCGAAAAACTGTTTTTT.

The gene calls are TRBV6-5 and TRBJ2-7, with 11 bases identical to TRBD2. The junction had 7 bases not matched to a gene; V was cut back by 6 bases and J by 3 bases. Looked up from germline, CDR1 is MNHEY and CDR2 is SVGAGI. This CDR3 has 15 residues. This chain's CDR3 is CASRTLAGGRYEQYF. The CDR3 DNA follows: TGTGCCAGCAGAACCCTAGCGGGGGGACGCTACGAGCAGTACTTC.

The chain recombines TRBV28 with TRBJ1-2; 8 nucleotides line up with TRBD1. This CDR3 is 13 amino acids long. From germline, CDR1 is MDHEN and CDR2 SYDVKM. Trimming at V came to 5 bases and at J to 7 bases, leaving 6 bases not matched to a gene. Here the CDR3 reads CASSPQGVFGYTF. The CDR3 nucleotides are TGTGCCAGCAGTCCACAGGGGGTATTTGGCTACACCTTC.

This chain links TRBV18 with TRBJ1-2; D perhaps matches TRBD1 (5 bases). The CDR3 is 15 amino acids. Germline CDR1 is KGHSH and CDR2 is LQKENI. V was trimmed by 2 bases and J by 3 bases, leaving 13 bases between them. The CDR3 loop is CASSPERGGYYGYTF. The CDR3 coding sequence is TGTGCCAGCTCACCAGAGAGGGGCGGCTACTATGGCTACACCTTC.

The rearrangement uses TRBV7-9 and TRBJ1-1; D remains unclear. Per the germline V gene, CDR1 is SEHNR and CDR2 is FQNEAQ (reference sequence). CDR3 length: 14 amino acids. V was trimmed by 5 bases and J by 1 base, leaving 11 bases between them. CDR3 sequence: CASSETPENTEAFF. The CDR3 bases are TGTGCCAGCAGCGAGACCCCAGAGAACACTGAAGCTTTCTTT.

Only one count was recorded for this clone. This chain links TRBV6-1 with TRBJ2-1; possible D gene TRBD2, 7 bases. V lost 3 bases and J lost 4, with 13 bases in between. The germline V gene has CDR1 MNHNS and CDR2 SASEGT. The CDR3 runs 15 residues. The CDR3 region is CASSERGGTYNEQFF. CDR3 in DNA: TGTGCCAGCAGTGAGAGGGGGGGGACTTACAATGAGCAGTTCTTC.